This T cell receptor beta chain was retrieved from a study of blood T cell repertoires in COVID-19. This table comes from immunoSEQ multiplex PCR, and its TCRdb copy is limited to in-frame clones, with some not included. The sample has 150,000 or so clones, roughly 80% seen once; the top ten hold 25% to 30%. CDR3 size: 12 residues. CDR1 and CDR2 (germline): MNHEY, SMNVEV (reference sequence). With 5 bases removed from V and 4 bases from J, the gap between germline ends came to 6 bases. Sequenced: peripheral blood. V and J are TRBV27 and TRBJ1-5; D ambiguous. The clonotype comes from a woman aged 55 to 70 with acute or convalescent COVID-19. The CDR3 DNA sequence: TGTGCCAGCAGTCCCCATAATCAGCCCCAGCATTTT. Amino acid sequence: CASSPHNQPQHF.